This T cell receptor beta chain comes out of a study of blood T cells in healthy people across ages. General observations from the study: Since the PBMCs were unsorted, naive and antigen-experienced cells could not be conclusively compared. Getting older went along with TCR beta diversity per million T cells dropping roughly linearly. Samples with more naive T cells showed higher observed beta diversity.

In the case of this clonotype: Its matching antigen is unknown.

A J-beta primer mix and a sample-barcoded 5' primer were used in a second PCR of about 7 to 12 cycles. TCRdb analysed the 5' RACE reads with MiXCR anew, one entry per CDR3 protein. The sample yields fewer than 2,000,000 distinct CDR3 sequences, approximately 32% seen once. The V end lost 0 bases, the J end lost 2 bases, and 10 bases lay between the germline ends. Per the germline V gene, CDR1 is DFQATT and CDR2 is SNEGSKA (reference sequence). This CDR3 is 14 amino acids long. Russia was home to the donors, healthy Caucasian individuals aged about 6 to 90. The TCR sequence derives from a woman in her thirties in good health. This chain connects TRBV20-1 to TRBJ1-2; no clear D gene. Material: blood. For the CDR3, the DNA is TGCAGTGCTAGAGAGACCAGGAGCAACTATGGCTACACCTTC. This codes for CSARETRSNYGYTF.